The text below deals with one T cell receptor (beta chain). This sample was taken from a study of blood T cell repertoires in COVID-19. Across the study: COVID-19 samples collected from the United States, Italy and Spain covered acute and convalescent phases. PBMCs, B-cell-depleted T cells, or T cells provided the cDNA or gDNA that made up the material.

The authors' processing: Counts of nucleated cells, estimated from reference gene primer amplification, were obtained. The data were produced by immunoSEQ multiplex PCR, yet TCRdb's version contains in-frame clones alone and is incomplete. V and J calls and clone size are as listed in that table; D and trimming were resolved from the DNA. The top ten clones hold about 1% of a sample with 300,000 to 450,000 clones, 70% to 85% of them seen once. The sequenced sample was peripheral blood. The receptor was isolated from a human donor with acute or convalescent COVID-19. The donor label of this sample is uncertain.

In nucleotides, the CDR3 is TGTGCCAGCAGCCAACCGGGACAGTCAAATGAAAAACTGTTTTTT. Its protein product is CASSQPGQSNEKLFF. V and J are TRBV4-2 and TRBJ1-4; 7 bases fit TRBD1. This CDR3 spans 15 amino acids. Trimming took 2 bases from V and 5 from J; bases not matched to a gene: 5. Germline CDR1 LGHNA, CDR2 YNFKEQ.